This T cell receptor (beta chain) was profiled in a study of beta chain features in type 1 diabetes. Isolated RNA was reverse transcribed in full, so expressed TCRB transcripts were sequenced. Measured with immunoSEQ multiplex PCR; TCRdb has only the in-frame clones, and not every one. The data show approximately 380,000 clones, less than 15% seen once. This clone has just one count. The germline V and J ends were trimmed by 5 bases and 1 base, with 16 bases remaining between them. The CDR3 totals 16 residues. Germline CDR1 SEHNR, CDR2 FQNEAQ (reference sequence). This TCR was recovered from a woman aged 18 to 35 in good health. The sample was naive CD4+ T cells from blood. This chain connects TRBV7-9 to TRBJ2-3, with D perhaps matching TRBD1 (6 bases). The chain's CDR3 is CASSLMGAPGTDTQYF. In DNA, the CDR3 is TGTGCCAGCAGCCTAATGGGGGCTCCGGGCACAGATACGCAGTATTTT.